The clone carrying this T cell receptor beta chain appeared a single time. The antigen remains undetermined. This record belongs to a study of a mutant IDH1 vaccine in newly diagnosed glioma. Across the study: Treated patients, averaging around 40 years, were roughly 62% male and around 38% female.

Stated time point: week 5, during vaccination. It was 300 ug of mutant IDH1 20-mer peptide that made up each vaccine dose, given with topical imiquimod. Method: immunoSEQ multiplex PCR; TCRdb's copy keeps in-frame clones and lacks some. The top ten hold approximately 9.9% of the sample, which has approximately 32,000 clones, 50% to 60% seen once. V dropped 5 bases and J dropped 3 bases, with 19 bases sitting between them. CDR1 is MNHEY, CDR2 SMNVEV, per germline (reference sequence). The CDR3 has 17 residues. The input for sequencing was PBMCs, taken from a glioma patient whose treatment included an IDH1 peptide vaccine. The origin of this receptor is a woman aged 18-29 years with glioma. The J gene is TRBJ1-4, the V gene TRBV27, with a weak D call TRBD1 (6 bases). CDR3 loop: CASSPLGGGRSNEKLFF. CDR3 DNA sequence: TGTGCCAGCAGTCCCCTAGGGGGGGGCCGGTCTAATGAAAAACTGTTTTTT.